Below, 20 T cell receptor beta chains from the same sample are listed, as sequenced in a study of blood T cell repertoires in COVID-19 (dated by TCRdb to 2018 to 2021). Library creation used the immunoSEQ multiplex PCR assay. TCRdb re-hosts the immuneACCESS table, in-frame sequences only. Its copies lack some clones; in the studies checked, an unresolved V gene accounts for under half of them, and the cause for the rest is not known. This sample holds approximately 120,000 clones; around 83% were observed only once. 18% of the sample rests with the top ten. Sequences were obtained from PBMCs or T cells enriched from blood (not recorded which). These TCRs come from a man in his thirties or forties who had recovered from COVID-19.

The chain recombines TRBV10-3 with TRBJ1-1; 7 positions match TRBD1. CDR1 is ENHRY, CDR2 SYGVKD, per germline. J was trimmed by 2 bases and V by 6 bases; bases with no gene match: 3. This CDR3 contains 13 residues. The CDR3 nucleotides are TGTGCCATCAGGGGACAGCTTAACACTGAAGCTTTCTTT. This translates into CAIRGQLNTEAFF.

The V call is TRBV18, the J call TRBJ2-7; D perhaps matches TRBD1 (6 bases). The length of the CDR3 is 14 residues. Trimming stripped 4 bases from V and 3 bases from J, with 13 bases between. Germline loops: CDR1 KGHSH, CDR2 LQKENI. The CDR3 protein is CASSLRLDSYEQYV. CDR3 in DNA: TGTGCCAGCTCACTTAGGTTGGACAGCTACGAGCAGTACGTC.

J is TRBJ2-7 and V is TRBV19, with 9 bases identical to TRBD1. This CDR3 is 17 amino acids long. V lost 3 bases and J lost 4; bases outside the gene matches: 13. Germline assignment: CDR1 LNHDA and CDR2 SQIVND (reference sequence). The CDR3 bases are TGTGCCAGTAGTATCCCAGGTGAGCACAGGGGGCGTTACGAGCAGTACGTC. As protein: CASSIPGEHRGRYEQYV.

This sequence joins TRBV6-1 and TRBJ2-7; 9 bases match TRBD1. V was pared by 3 bases and J by 2 bases, with 5 bases of the junction left unmatched. This CDR3 is built from 15 residues. The germline V gene encodes CDR1 MNHNS and CDR2 SASEGT. CDR3 in DNA: TGTGCCAGCAGTGAGGGGACAGGGAGTACCTACGAGCAGTACGTC. Protein: CASSEGTGSTYEQYV.

The chain has TRBV9 and TRBJ2-3, with 9 bases aligning to TRBD2. Germline CDR1 SGDLS, CDR2 YYNGEE. V was clipped by 4 bases and J by 2 bases; unmatched bases: 11. There are 17 residues in the CDR3. Written as DNA, the CDR3 is TGTGCCAGCAGCCCGGAGTGGCGGGGGGGGATCACAGATACGCAGTATTTT. Translated: CASSPEWRGGITDTQYF.

This clone was found once. This rearrangement joins TRBV5-1 to TRBJ2-7, with TRBD2 matching 10 bases. This CDR3 has 17 residues. V trimming: 1 base; J trimming: 4 bases; junction bases outside the gene matches: 11. CDR1 and CDR2 from the germline V gene are SGHRS and YFSETQ. CDR3 sequence: CASSLFSAGGSGYEQYF. The CDR3 region has the DNA TGCGCCAGCAGCTTGTTCTCAGCGGGAGGGTCGGGGTACGAGCAGTACTTC.

This chain connects TRBV3-1 (or the pseudogene TRBV3-2) to TRBJ1-5; a weak D match, TRBD1 (5 bases). This CDR3 has 17 amino acids. Trimming pared 0 bases from V and 7 bases from J, leaving 19 bases between. Germline CDR1 LGHDT, CDR2 YNNKEL (reference sequence). CDR3 region: CASSQDRRDSQGQPQHF. As DNA, the CDR3 is TGTGCCAGCAGCCAAGACCGACGTGACAGCCAAGGGCAGCCCCAGCATTTT.

The chain employs TRBV25-1 and TRBJ2-7; 8 nucleotides line up with TRBD1. With 7 bases clipped from V and 1 base from J, the junction kept 3 bases outside the gene matches. The germline V gene has CDR1 MGHDK and CDR2 SYGVNS. The CDR3 extends over 13 amino acids. The CDR3 is CASTGTGSYEQYF. In DNA form, the CDR3 reads TGTGCCAGCACCGGGACAGGTTCCTACGAGCAGTACTTC.

The chain is built from TRBV6-5 and TRBJ1-1, with a tentative D call TRBD1 (6 bases). The ends were cut back, 5 bases at V and 3 bases at J, with 7 bases in the middle. The CDR3 loop spans 12 amino acids. The V gene's germline CDR1 is MNHEY and CDR2 SVGAGI. CDR3 residues: CASSRTDTEAFF. The CDR3 DNA follows: TGTGCCAGCAGTCGGACAGACACTGAAGCTTTCTTT.

The rearrangement uses TRBV27 and TRBJ1-4, with 9 bases lining up with TRBD1. Germline-derived CDR1 and CDR2 are MNHEY and SMNVEV (reference sequence). The CDR3 is 16 residues long. The ends lost 6 bases at V and 8 bases at J; junction bases unmatched: 13. In nucleotides, the CDR3 is TGTGCCAGCAGCGCCGGGACAGGGTCGATTTTGGAAAAACTGTTTTTT. Its protein product is CASSAGTGSILEKLFF. The complete variable domain, with remaining parts taken from reference TRBV27 and TRBJ1-4, reads EAQVTQNPRYLITVTGKKLTVTCSQNMNHEYMSWYRQDPGLGLRQIYYSMNVEVTDKGDVPEGYKVSRKEKRNFPLILESPSPNQTSLYFCASSAGTGSILEKLFFGSGTQLSVL.

This chain uses TRBV7-2 with TRBJ1-1; D possibly corresponds to TRBD1 (6 bases). Trimming left V 5 bases short and J 1 base short, with 14 bases between. CDR1 SGHTA and CDR2 FQGNSA come from the germline V gene. The CDR3 has 15 residues. CDR3 bases: TGTGCCAGCAGCACCAGAACAGGGTCGAACACTGAAGCTTTCTTT. Its translation: CASSTRTGSNTEAFF.

V and J are TRBV5-1 and TRBJ1-1; 9 bases are a match to TRBD1. Germline CDR1 and CDR2: SGHRS and YFSETQ. The CDR3 runs to 13 residues. The V and J ends lost 4 bases and 7 bases, in that order; junction bases with no gene match: 5. In DNA form, the CDR3 reads TGCGCCAGCAGCGGGGACAGGGATCATGAAGCTTTCTTT. Protein: CASSGDRDHEAFF. The full variable domain, completed using reference TRBV5-1 and TRBJ1-1, is KAGVTQTPRYLIKTRGQQVTLSCSPISGHRSVSWYQQTPGQGLQFLFEYFSETQRNKGNFPGRFSGRQFSNSRSEMNVSTLELGDSALYLCASSGDRDHEAFFGQGTRLTVV.

V gene TRBV24-1 combines with J gene TRBJ2-1; a weak D match, TRBD2 (5 bases). This CDR3 is 12 amino acids long. The germline V gene encodes CDR1 KGHDR and CDR2 SFDVKD. The ends were cut back, 4 bases at V and 8 bases at J, with 8 bases in the middle. CDR3 DNA sequence: TGTGCCACCAGTGAAAAGGGAGATGAGCAGTTCTTC. Translated: CATSEKGDEQFF.

J is TRBJ2-3 and V is TRBV5-1; perhaps TRBD1 as D (6 bases). CDR1 is SGHRS and CDR2 is YFSETQ in the germline V gene. V was trimmed by 3 bases and J by 1 base, leaving 6 bases between them. The CDR3 is made up of 13 amino acids. The CDR3 loop reads CASSSGGTDTQYF. CDR3 DNA sequence: TGCGCCAGCAGCTCAGGGGGCACAGATACGCAGTATTTT.

This chain uses TRBV5-1 with TRBJ2-1; 7 nucleotides align to TRBD1. V gave up 0 bases and J gave up 10 bases; unmatched junction bases: 10. Germline V gene lookup returns CDR1 SGHRS and CDR2 YFSETQ. The CDR3 runs 15 residues. Here the CDR3 DNA reads TGCGCCAGCAGCTTGGCCCAGGGGGATGTTAGCGAGCAGTTCTTC. This gives the protein CASSLAQGDVSEQFF.

This CDR3 is CASRSSGENNEQFF. As DNA, the CDR3 is TGTGCCAGCAGGTCTAGCGGGGAGAACAATGAGCAGTTCTTC. This chain connects TRBV14 to TRBJ2-1; 9 bases map to TRBD2. Germline lookup yields CDR1 SGHDN and CDR2 FVKESK. This CDR3 region has 14 residues. V was clipped by 6 bases and J by 5 bases; unmatched bases: 5. The full variable domain, in which reference TRBV14 and TRBJ2-1 provide the parts outside the CDR3, is EAGVTQFPSHSVIEKGQTVTLRCDPISGHDNLYWYRRVMGKEIKFLLHFVKESKQDESGMPNNRFLAERTGGTYSTLKVQPAELEDSGVYFCASRSSGENNEQFFGPGTRLTVL.

V is TRBV5-6 and J is TRBJ1-2; 8 nucleotides line up with TRBD1. The CDR3 covers 14 residues. J lost 7 bases, V lost 0 bases, and 5 bases had no gene match. Germline V gives CDR1 SGHDT, CDR2 YYEEEE. CDR3 amino acids: CASSLARGQGGYTF. The CDR3, as DNA: TGTGCCAGCAGCTTGGCCAGGGGGCAAGGTGGCTACACCTTC.

The chain uses TRBV14 and TRBJ2-1; no clear D gene. V shed 0 bases and J shed 6 bases, with 9 bases lying between them. This CDR3 has 14 amino acids. Looked up from germline, CDR1 is SGHDN and CDR2 is FVKESK. CDR3 nucleotide sequence: TGTGCCAGCAGCCAAGATTTTCAGGCCAATGAGCAGTTCTTC. Its translation is CASSQDFQANEQFF.

The chain uses TRBV28 and TRBJ1-2; D is perhaps TRBD1 (5 bases). Per germline, CDR1 MDHEN and CDR2 SYDVKM. The CDR3 consists of 16 residues. Between the trimmed V and J ends, which lost 3 bases and 3 bases, there was a span of 17 bases. CDR3 sequence: CASSFRGGRDYYGYTF. CDR3 nucleotides: TGTGCCAGCAGTTTTAGGGGTGGCAGGGACTACTATGGCTACACCTTC.

The chain links TRBV2 to TRBJ2-7; TRBD1 aligns across 11 bases. CDR1 SNHLY and CDR2 FYNNEI come from the germline V gene. The CDR3 runs to 14 residues. With V trimmed by 4 bases and J by 6 bases, 5 bases remained unmatched. CDR3: CASSVGQGAGEQYF. The CDR3 DNA reads as TGTGCCAGCAGTGTAGGACAGGGGGCGGGCGAGCAGTACTTC.